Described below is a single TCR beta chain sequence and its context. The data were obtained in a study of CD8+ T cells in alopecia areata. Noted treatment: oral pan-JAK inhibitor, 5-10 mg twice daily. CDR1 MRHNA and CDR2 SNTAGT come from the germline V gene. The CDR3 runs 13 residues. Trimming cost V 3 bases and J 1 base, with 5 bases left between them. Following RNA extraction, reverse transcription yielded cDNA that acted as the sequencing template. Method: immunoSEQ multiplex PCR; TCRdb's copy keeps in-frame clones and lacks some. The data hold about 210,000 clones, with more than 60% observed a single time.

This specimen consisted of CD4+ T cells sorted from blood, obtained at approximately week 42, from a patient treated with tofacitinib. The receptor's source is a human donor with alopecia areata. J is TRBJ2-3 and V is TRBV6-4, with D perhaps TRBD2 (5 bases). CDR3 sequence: CASSERGTDTQYF. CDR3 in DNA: TGTGCCAGCAGTGAGCGGGGCACAGATACGCAGTATTTT.